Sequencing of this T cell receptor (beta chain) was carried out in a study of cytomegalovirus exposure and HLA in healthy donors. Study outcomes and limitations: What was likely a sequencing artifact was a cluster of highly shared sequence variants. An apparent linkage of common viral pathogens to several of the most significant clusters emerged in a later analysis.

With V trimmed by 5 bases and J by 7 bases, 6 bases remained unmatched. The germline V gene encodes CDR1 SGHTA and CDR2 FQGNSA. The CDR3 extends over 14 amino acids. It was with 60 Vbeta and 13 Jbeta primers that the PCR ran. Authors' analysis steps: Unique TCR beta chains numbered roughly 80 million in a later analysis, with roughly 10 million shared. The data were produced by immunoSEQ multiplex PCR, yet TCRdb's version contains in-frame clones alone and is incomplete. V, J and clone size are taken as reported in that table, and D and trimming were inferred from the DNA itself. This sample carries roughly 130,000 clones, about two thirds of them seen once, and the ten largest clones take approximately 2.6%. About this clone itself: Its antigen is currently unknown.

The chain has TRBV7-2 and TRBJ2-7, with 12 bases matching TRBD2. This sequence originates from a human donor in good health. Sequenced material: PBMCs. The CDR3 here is CASSRTSGASEQYF. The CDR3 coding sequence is TGTGCCAGCAGCCGGACTAGCGGGGCCAGTGAGCAGTACTTC.